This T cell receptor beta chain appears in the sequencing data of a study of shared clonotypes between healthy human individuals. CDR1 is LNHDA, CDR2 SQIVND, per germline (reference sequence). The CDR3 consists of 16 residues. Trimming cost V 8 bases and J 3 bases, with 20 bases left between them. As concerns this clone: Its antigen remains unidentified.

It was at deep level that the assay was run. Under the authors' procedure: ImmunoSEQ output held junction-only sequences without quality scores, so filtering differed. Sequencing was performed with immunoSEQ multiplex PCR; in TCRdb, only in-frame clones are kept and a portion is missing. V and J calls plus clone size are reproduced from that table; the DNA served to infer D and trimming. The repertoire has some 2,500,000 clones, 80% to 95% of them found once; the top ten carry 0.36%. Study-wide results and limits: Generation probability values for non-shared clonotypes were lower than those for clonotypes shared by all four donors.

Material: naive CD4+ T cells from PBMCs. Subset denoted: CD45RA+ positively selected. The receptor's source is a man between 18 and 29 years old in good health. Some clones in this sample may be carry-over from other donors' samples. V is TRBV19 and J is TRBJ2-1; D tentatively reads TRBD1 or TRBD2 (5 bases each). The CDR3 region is CASSRLGRRIYNEQFF. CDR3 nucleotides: TGTGCCAGTTCACGATTGGGACGGAGAATCTACAATGAGCAGTTCTTC.